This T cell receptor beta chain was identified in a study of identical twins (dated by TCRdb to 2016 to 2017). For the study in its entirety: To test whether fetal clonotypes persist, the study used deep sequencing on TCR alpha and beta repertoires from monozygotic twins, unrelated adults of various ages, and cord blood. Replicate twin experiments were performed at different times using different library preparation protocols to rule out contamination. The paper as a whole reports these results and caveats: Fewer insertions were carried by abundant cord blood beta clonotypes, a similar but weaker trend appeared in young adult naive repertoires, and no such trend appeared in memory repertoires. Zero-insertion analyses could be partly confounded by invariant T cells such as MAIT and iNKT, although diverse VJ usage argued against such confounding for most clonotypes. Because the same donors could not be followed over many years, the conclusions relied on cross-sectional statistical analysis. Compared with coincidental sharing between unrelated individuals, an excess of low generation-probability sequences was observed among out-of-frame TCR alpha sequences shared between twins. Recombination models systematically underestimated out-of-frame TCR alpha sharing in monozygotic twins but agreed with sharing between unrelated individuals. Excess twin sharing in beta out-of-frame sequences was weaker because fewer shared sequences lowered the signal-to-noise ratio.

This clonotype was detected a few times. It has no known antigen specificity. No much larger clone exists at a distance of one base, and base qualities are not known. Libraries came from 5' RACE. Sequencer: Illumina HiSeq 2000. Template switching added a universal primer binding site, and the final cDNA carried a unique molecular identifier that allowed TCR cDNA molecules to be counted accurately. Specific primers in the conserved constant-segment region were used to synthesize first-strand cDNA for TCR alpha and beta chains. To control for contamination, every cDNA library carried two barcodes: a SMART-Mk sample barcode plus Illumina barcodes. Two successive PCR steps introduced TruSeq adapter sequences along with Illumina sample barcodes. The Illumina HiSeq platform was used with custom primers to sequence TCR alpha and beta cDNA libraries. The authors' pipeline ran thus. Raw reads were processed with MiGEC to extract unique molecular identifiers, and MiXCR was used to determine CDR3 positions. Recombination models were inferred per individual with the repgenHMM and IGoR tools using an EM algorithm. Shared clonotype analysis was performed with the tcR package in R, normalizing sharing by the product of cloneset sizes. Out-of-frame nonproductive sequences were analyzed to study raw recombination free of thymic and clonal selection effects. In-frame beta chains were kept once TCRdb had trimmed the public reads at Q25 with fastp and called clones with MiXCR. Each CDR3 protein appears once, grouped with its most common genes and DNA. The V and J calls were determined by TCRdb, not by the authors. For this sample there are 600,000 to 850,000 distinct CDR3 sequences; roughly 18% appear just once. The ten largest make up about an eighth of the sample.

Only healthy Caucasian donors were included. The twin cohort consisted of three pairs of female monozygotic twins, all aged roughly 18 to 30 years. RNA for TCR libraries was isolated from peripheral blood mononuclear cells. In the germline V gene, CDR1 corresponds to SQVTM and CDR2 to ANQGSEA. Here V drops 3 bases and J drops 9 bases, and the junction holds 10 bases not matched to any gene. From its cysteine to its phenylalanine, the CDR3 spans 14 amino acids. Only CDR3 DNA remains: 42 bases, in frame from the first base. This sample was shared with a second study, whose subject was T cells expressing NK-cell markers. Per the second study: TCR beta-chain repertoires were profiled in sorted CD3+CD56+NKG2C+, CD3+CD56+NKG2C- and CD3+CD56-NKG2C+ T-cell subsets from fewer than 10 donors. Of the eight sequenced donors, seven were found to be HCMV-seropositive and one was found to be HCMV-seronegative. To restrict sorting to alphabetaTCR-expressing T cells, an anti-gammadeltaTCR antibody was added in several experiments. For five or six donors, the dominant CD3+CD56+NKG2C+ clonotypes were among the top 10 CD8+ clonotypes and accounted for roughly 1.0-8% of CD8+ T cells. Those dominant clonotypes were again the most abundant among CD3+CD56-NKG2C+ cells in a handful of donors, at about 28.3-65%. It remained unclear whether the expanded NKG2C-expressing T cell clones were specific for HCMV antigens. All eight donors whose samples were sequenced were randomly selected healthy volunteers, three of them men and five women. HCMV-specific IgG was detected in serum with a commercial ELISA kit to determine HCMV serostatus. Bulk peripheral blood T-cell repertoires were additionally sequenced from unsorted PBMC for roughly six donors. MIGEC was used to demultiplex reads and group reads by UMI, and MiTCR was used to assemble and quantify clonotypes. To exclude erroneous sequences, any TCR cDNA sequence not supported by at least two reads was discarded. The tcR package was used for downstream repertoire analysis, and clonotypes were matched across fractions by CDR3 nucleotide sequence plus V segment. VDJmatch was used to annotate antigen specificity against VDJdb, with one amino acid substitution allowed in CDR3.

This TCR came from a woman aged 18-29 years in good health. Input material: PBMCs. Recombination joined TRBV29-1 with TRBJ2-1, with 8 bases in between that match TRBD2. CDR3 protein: CSVDFWRGASEQFF. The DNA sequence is TGCAGCGTTGACTTCTGGCGGGGGGCAAGTGAGCAGTTCTTC.